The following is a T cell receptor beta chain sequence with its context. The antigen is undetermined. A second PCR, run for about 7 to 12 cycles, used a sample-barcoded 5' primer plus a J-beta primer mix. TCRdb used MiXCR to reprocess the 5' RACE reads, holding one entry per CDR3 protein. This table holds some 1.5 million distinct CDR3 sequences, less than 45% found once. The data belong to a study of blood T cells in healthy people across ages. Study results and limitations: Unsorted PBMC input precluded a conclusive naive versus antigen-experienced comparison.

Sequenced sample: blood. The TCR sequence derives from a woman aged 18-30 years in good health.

As DNA, the CDR3 is TGTGCCAGCAGCTTGCGACTGGGACGGGATACGCAGTATTTT. Its translation is CASSLRLGRDTQYF. V usage is TRBV7-6 and J usage is TRBJ2-3; D could derive from TRBD1 or TRBD2 (5 bases each). Germline V gene lookup returns CDR1 SGHVS and CDR2 FNYEAQ. Trimming stripped 3 bases from V and 6 bases from J, with 13 bases between. CDR3 size: 14 residues.